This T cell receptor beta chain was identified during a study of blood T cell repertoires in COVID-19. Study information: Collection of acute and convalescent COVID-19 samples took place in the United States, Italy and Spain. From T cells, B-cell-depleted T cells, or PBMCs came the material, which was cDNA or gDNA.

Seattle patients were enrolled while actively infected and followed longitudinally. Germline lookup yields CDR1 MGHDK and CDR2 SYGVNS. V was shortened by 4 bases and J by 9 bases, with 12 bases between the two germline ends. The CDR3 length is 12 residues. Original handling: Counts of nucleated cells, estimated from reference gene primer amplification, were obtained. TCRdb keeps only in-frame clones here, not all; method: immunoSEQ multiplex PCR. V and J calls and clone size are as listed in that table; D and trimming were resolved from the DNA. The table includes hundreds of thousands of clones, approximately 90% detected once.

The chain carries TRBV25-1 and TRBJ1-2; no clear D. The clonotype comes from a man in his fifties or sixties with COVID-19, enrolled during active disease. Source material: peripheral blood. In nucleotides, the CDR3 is TGTGCCAGCAGTGCCCCCGGGTTGCGCTACACCTTC. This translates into CASSAPGLRYTF.